The 27 T cell receptor beta chains reported below all come from one sample, sequenced in a study of cytomegalovirus exposure and HLA in healthy donors. PCR was performed using 60 Vbeta and 13 Jbeta primers. The method was immunoSEQ multiplex PCR; TCRdb's version includes in-frame clones alone and lacks a portion of them. The repertoire consists of about 160,000 clones, with around 72% occurring once and the leading ten covering roughly 7.1%. Material: PBMCs. These receptors were taken from a man aged 35 to 55 in good health and CMV-seropositive.

V and J are TRBV29-1 and TRBJ1-4; D not resolved. There are 11 residues in the CDR3. CDR1 is SQVTM and CDR2 is ANQGSEA in the germline V gene. The V end was cut by 6 bases, the J end by 7 bases, with 9 bases between. CDR3 coding DNA: TGCAGCGTCCGGGGTGGTGAAAAACTGTTTTTT. Its protein is CSVRGGEKLFF.

The chain employs TRBV6-6 and TRBJ2-7; 8 bases align to TRBD1. CDR1 is MNHNY, CDR2 SVGAGI, per germline (reference sequence). This CDR3 region has 13 residues. V lost 7 bases and J lost 4; bases outside the gene matches: 6. Here the CDR3 reads CASTGTGSYEQYF. DNA of the CDR3: TGTGCCAGCACCGGGACAGGAAGTTACGAGCAGTACTTC.

This chain connects TRBV7-9 to TRBJ1-2; D might be TRBD1 (5 bases). There are 13 residues in the CDR3. The V end lost 2 bases, the J end lost 6 bases, and 10 bases lay between the germline ends. Germline values: CDR1 SEHNR, CDR2 FQNEAQ (reference sequence). The CDR3 here is CASSLRGEDGYTF. The CDR3 DNA is TGTGCCAGCAGCTTAAGAGGGGAGGATGGCTACACCTTC.

The chain is built from TRBV2 and TRBJ2-6; a possible D gene is TRBD2 (5 bases). The CDR3 has 14 residues. CDR1 is SNHLY and CDR2 is FYNNEI in the germline V gene. V lost 6 bases to trimming and J lost 0 bases, with 6 bases between them. For the CDR3, the DNA is TGTGCCAGCAGCCGGGACTCTGGGGCCAACGTCCTGACTTTC. The encoded protein is CASSRDSGANVLTF. Complete variable domain (other parts from reference TRBV2 and TRBJ2-6): EPEVTQTPSHQVTQMGQEVILRCVPISNHLYFYWYRQILGQKVEFLVSFYNNEISEKSEIFDDQFSVERPDGSNFTLKIRSTKLEDSAMYFCASSRDSGANVLTFGAGSRLTVL.

V is TRBV6-6 and J is TRBJ1-5; D remains unclear. The length of the CDR3 is 13 residues. CDR1 is MNHNY, CDR2 SVGAGI, per germline (reference sequence). The V end was cut by 6 bases, the J end by 2 bases, with 8 bases between. CDR3 in DNA: TGTGCCAGCAGCGAGGGAGGCAATCAGCCCCAGCATTTT. This translates into CASSEGGNQPQHF.

This clone was observed once. J is TRBJ1-2 and V is TRBV19, with D perhaps matching TRBD1 (5 bases). The CDR3 sequence is 14 residues long. Germline V lookup: CDR1 LNHDA, CDR2 SQIVND (reference sequence). V lost 4 bases and J lost 1, with 10 bases in between. The CDR3 is CASSSSGGNYGYTF. CDR3 sequence (DNA): TGTGCCAGTAGTAGTTCCGGGGGTAACTATGGCTACACCTTC.

This clone has only one observation. The V call is TRBV6-5, the J call TRBJ2-7, with D perhaps matching TRBD1 (7 bases). Germline CDR1 and CDR2: MNHEY and SVGAGI. The CDR3 length is 12 residues. Trimming took off 6 bases at V and 5 bases at J, with 11 bases between the two ends. CDR3 nucleotide sequence: TGTGCCAGCAGCCAGGGGGGCCACGAGCAGTACTTC. Translating gives CASSQGGHEQYF.

The chain joins TRBV4-1 to TRBJ2-5, with TRBD1 matching over 10 bases. With V trimmed by 3 bases and J by 0 bases, 7 bases remained unmatched. The CDR3 contains 17 residues. Germline values: CDR1 MGHRA, CDR2 YSYEKL. CDR3 nucleotide sequence: TGCGCCAGCAGCCAGAGACAGGGGGCAGAGAACCAAGAGACCCAGTACTTC. It yields the protein CASSQRQGAENQETQYF.

The chain combines TRBV6-4 with TRBJ1-1; D is uncertain. Germline-derived CDR1 and CDR2 are MRHNA and SNTAGT. V lost 8 bases and J lost 0, with 10 bases in between. The CDR3 contains 13 residues. The CDR3 DNA is TGTGCCAGCGCCGCGGAAATGAACACTGAAGCTTTCTTT. It encodes CASAAEMNTEAFF.

The CDR3 loop reads CASSRGLAPSYNEQFF. CDR3 in DNA: TGTGCCAGCAGTCGTGGACTGGCCCCCTCCTACAATGAGCAGTTCTTC. The chain recombines TRBV7-8 with TRBJ2-1; D is perhaps TRBD2 (5 bases). Trimming pared 6 bases from V and 0 bases from J, leaving 15 bases between. This CDR3 is built from 16 residues. Germline-derived CDR1 and CDR2 are SGHVS and FQNEAQ.

The chain recombines TRBV10-1 with TRBJ2-7; 7 positions agree with TRBD1. CDR1 is WNHNN and CDR2 is SYGVQD in the germline V gene (reference sequence). V lost 7 bases to trimming and J lost 1 base; unmatched junction nucleotides: 4. This CDR3 contains 13 residues. DNA for the CDR3: TGCGCCAGCAAGGGGGCGGAGTCCTACGAGCAGTACTTC. Translating it yields CASKGAESYEQYF.

In its sample, this clone was seen many times. The chain uses TRBV4-2 and TRBJ2-7; D is possibly TRBD2 (5 bases). The CDR3 sequence is 14 residues long. Trimming left V 4 bases short and J 3 bases short, with 13 bases between. The V gene's germline CDR1 is LGHNA and CDR2 YNFKEQ. The CDR3 DNA reads as TGTGCCAGCAGCCCCCCTGGACGGGGCTACGAGCAGTACTTC. Translation: CASSPPGRGYEQYF.

This clone was picked up a small number of times. This chain links TRBV6-6 with TRBJ1-5; D may be TRBD1 (6 bases). The CDR3 consists of 12 residues. Germline values: CDR1 MNHNY, CDR2 SVGAGI (reference sequence). V was clipped by 11 bases and J by 4 bases, with 12 bases between them. The CDR3 is CAGGTGNQPQHF. In DNA form, the CDR3 reads TGTGCCGGGGGAACAGGGAATCAGCCCCAGCATTTT.

Regarding this clone: The same CDR3 is also encoded by other DNA sequences in this sample. This chain connects TRBV5-1 to TRBJ2-2, with D possibly matching TRBD2 (5 bases). The CDR3 spans 13 residues. Germline V CDR1 and CDR2: SGHRS, YFSETQ. The V and J ends lost 0 bases and 7 bases respectively, with 7 bases between them. The CDR3 DNA sequence: TGCGCCAGCAGCTTGGCCGGGGACGGGGAGCTGTTTTTT. Protein: CASSLAGDGELFF.

The CDR3 region is CASSLFGLYNEQFF. The DNA for the CDR3 is TGTGCCAGCAGCTTATTTGGGCTATACAATGAGCAGTTCTTC. This chain connects TRBV7-2 to TRBJ2-1; no clear D. The CDR3 extends over 14 amino acids. Germline values: CDR1 SGHTA, CDR2 FQGNSA. V was cut by 2 bases and J by 4 bases, with 9 bases left in between.

The chain links TRBV7-2 to TRBJ2-1, with 7 bases lining up with TRBD2. With 8 bases clipped from V and 7 bases from J, the junction kept 8 bases outside the gene matches. The germline CDR1 and CDR2 sequences are SGHTA and FQGNSA. The CDR3 totals 13 residues. The CDR3 here is CASRRGRRNEQFF. CDR3 nucleotides: TGTGCCAGCCGGCGGGGGAGAAGGAATGAGCAGTTCTTC.

The chain uses TRBV7-2 and TRBJ2-5; 7 bases are shared with TRBD1. Germline CDR1 reads SGHTA; CDR2 reads FQGNSA. J lost 5 bases, V lost 5 bases, and 8 bases had no gene match. CDR3 length equals 14 residues. CDR3 region: CASSPQGWRETQYF. The CDR3, as DNA: TGTGCCAGCAGCCCACAGGGGTGGAGGGAGACCCAGTACTTC. Full variable domain (outside the CDR3, taken from reference TRBV7-2 and TRBJ2-5): GAGVSQSPSNKVTEKGKDVELRCDPISGHTALYWYRQSLGQGLEFLIYFQGNSAPDKSGLPSDRFSAERTGGSVSTLTIQRTQQEDSAVYLCASSPQGWRETQYFGPGTRLLVL.

The CDR3 coding sequence is TGCGCCAGCTATAACTGGGGGGTTGGCTACGAGCAGTACTTC. Translating it yields CASYNWGVGYEQYF. The chain carries TRBV10-2 and TRBJ2-7; TRBD2 is a possible D gene (6 bases). Trimming cost V 8 bases and J 3 bases, with 17 bases left between them. The CDR3 totals 14 residues. The germline CDR1 and CDR2 sequences are WSHSY and SAAADI.

V usage is TRBV2 and J usage is TRBJ1-4; 7 nucleotides line up with TRBD1. The CDR3 totals 16 residues. The ends lost 7 bases at V and 2 bases at J; junction bases unmatched: 10. Per the germline V gene, CDR1 is SNHLY and CDR2 is FYNNEI. In nucleotides, the CDR3 is TGTGCCAGCATCCTAGGACAGGACATCACTAATGAAAAACTGTTTTTT. It encodes CASILGQDITNEKLFF.

V is TRBV6-1 and J is TRBJ2-3, with D possibly matching TRBD2 (6 bases). This CDR3 is 18 amino acids long. The germline gives CDR1 MNHNS, CDR2 SASEGT. V was cut by 3 bases and J by 2 bases, with 21 bases left in between. The CDR3 bases are TGTGCCAGCAGTGATTCGGGCGTGGACTACCATAACACAGATACGCAGTATTTT. Protein sequence: CASSDSGVDYHNTDTQYF.

The chain uses TRBV29-1 and TRBJ2-1, with TRBD1 identical over 11 bases. This CDR3 has 14 residues. Germline V gene data show CDR1 as SQVTM and CDR2 as ANQGSEA. The V and J ends lost 6 bases and 9 bases, in that order; junction bases with no gene match: 10. The CDR3 region has the DNA TGCAGCGTCTTGGAGGACAGGGGGCTCGGTGAGCAGTTCTTC. The encoded protein is CSVLEDRGLGEQFF.

V gene TRBV25-1 combines with J gene TRBJ1-6, with D perhaps matching TRBD1 (6 bases). Germline-derived CDR1 and CDR2 are MGHDK and SYGVNS. The CDR3 has 15 residues. With 4 bases removed from V and 9 bases from J, the gap between germline ends came to 16 bases. The CDR3 DNA reads TGTGCCAGCAGTGGACGGGGGGGGGCACGTTCACCCCTCCACTTT. Translation gives CASSGRGGARSPLHF.

This clone was seen more than once but under ten times. The chain joins TRBV29-1 to TRBJ2-7; TRBD2 aligns across 8 bases. Trimming removed 6 bases from V and 2 bases from J; junction bases left unmatched: 6. The CDR3 length is 13 residues. Germline V gene lookup returns CDR1 SQVTM and CDR2 ANQGSEA. CDR3 sequence: CSVKASGPYEQYF. The CDR3 DNA reads TGCAGCGTCAAAGCTAGCGGGCCCTACGAGCAGTACTTC.

Only one count was recorded for this clone. The CDR3 DNA reads as TGCGCCAGCAGCTTACTTGACCGGAGCCGGCAAGCTTTCTTT. Translation: CASSLLDRSRQAFF. This chain links TRBV5-1 with TRBJ1-1; D is ambiguous. This CDR3 is built from 14 residues. V dropped 2 bases and J dropped 9 bases, with 17 bases sitting between them. In germline, CDR1 is SGHRS, CDR2 YFSETQ.

This clone was seen just once. This chain joins TRBV27 and TRBJ2-7; 7 nucleotides agree with TRBD1. The germline V gene has CDR1 MNHEY and CDR2 SMNVEV (reference sequence). The CDR3 has 14 amino acids. With 5 bases clipped from V and 3 bases from J, the junction kept 7 bases outside the gene matches. As DNA, the CDR3 is TGTGCCAGCAGTACCCGGGACAGCTACTACGAGCAGTACTTC. It encodes CASSTRDSYYEQYF.

This clone was found once. The chain links TRBV6-4 to TRBJ1-3; D ambiguous. V lost 7 bases and J 0 bases, leaving 13 bases between the germline ends. CDR3 size: 15 residues. Germline values: CDR1 MRHNA, CDR2 SNTAGT. The CDR3 loop reads CASMEDFGSGNTIYF. The CDR3 DNA reads TGTGCCAGCATGGAAGACTTTGGCTCTGGAAACACCATATATTTT.

This sequence joins TRBV11-3 and TRBJ2-2; D remains ambiguous. Per germline, CDR1 SGHNT and CDR2 YENEEA. The CDR3 length is 15 residues. V dropped 0 bases and J dropped 5 bases, with 10 bases sitting between them. The CDR3 is CASSLDPPGTGELFF. CDR3 nucleotides: TGTGCCAGCAGCTTAGATCCGCCCGGTACCGGGGAGCTGTTTTTT.